This TCR beta chain was found in a study of monozygotic twins with inflammatory bowel disease. Both the TCRalpha cDNA and the TCRbeta cDNA were taken through two nested PCRs, lasting around 15 and 9 cycles. From the 5' RACE reads, TCRdb lists one entry per CDR3 protein and no DNA. The ten top clones account for 2.4%, within a sample of 400,000 to 500,000 distinct CDR3 sequences. The CDR3 sequence is 16 residues long. The source material was blood. The rearrangement joins TRBV12-3 or TRBV12-4 to TRBJ2-4; checking the TCRdb D call of TRBD1 is not possible without DNA. The clonotype was recovered from a human donor with ulcerative colitis or Crohn's disease, or a healthy co-twin of an affected twin (not recorded which). CDR3 amino acids: CASSLVGTGAKNIQYF.